Below, 11 T cell receptor beta chains from the same sample are listed, as sequenced in a study of cytomegalovirus exposure and HLA in healthy donors. The PCR contained 60 Vbeta and 13 Jbeta primers. TCRdb's copy holds only in-frame clones and misses some; the assay was immunoSEQ multiplex PCR. Here the sample spans about 170,000 clones, 80% to 85% being singletons. Sequencing was performed on PBMCs. Receptor source: a girl aged 2 to 9 in good health and CMV-seropositive.

Only a few counts were recorded for this clone. The chain is built from TRBV5-1 and TRBJ1-1, with 12 bases identical to TRBD1. The junction had 5 bases not matched to a gene; V was cut back by 3 bases and J by 5 bases. CDR1 is SGHRS, CDR2 YFSETQ, per germline. The CDR3 has 15 amino acids. CDR3 residues: CASSWDRGQGTEAFF. CDR3 sequence (DNA): TGCGCCAGCAGCTGGGACAGGGGGCAAGGAACTGAAGCTTTCTTT.

The CDR3 region is CASSLARTGSEQYF. The CDR3 DNA sequence: TGTGCCAGCAGCTTAGCGCGGACAGGGAGCGAGCAGTACTTC. The chain carries TRBV7-8 and TRBJ2-7; 8 nucleotides agree with TRBD1. The length of the CDR3 is 14 residues. Germline trimming cut 0 bases from V and 6 bases from J; bases unmatched to any gene: 4. The germline V gene has CDR1 SGHVS and CDR2 FQNEAQ. Using reference TRBV7-8 and TRBJ2-7 for the parts outside the CDR3, the full variable domain is GAGVSQSPRYKVAKRGQDVALRCDPISGHVSLFWYQQALGQGPEFLTYFQNEAQLDKSGLPSDRFFAERPEGSVSTLKIQRTQQEDSAVYLCASSLARTGSEQYFGPGTRLTVT.

The genes are TRBV30 and TRBJ1-4; D possibly corresponds to TRBD1 (6 bases). CDR3 length equals 12 residues. Germline loops: CDR1 GTSNPN, CDR2 SVGIG (reference sequence). V dropped 0 bases and J dropped 7 bases, with 6 bases sitting between them. DNA of the CDR3: TGTGCCTGGAGTGTACAGGGTGAAAAACTGTTTTTT. Translating gives CAWSVQGEKLFF.

The CDR3 loop reads CASSVAASGRSDTQYF. CDR3 nucleotides: TGTGCCAGCAGCGTAGCGGCTAGCGGGAGGAGCGATACGCAGTATTTT. The chain couples TRBV9 to TRBJ2-3, with TRBD2 matching over 11 bases. This CDR3 region has 16 residues. From germline, CDR1 is SGDLS and CDR2 YYNGEE. V was pared by 0 bases and J by 6 bases, with 6 bases of the junction left unmatched.

This chain's CDR3 is CASSLGSQVRLDGYTF. The CDR3 coding sequence is TGTGCCAGCAGCTTAGGTTCCCAAGTCCGGTTGGATGGCTACACCTTC. This chain joins TRBV7-2 and TRBJ1-2; no firm D call. With 1 base removed from V and 6 bases from J, the gap between germline ends came to 18 bases. Germline values: CDR1 SGHTA, CDR2 FQGNSA. The CDR3 sequence is 16 residues long.

The chain recombines TRBV6-5 with TRBJ1-1; the D gene is possibly TRBD1 (6 bases). Trimming pared 2 bases from V and 5 bases from J, leaving 15 bases between. Germline CDR1 reads MNHEY; CDR2 reads SVGAGI. The CDR3 sequence is 15 residues long. CDR3 sequence: CASSYRSGGGTEAFF. The CDR3 nucleotides are TGTGCCAGCAGTTACAGGTCGGGGGGCGGGACTGAAGCTTTCTTT.

The chain recombines TRBV5-1 with TRBJ2-5, with TRBD2 identical over 16 bases. J was trimmed by 3 bases and V by 2 bases; bases with no gene match: 7. The V gene's germline CDR1 is SGHRS and CDR2 YFSETQ. This CDR3 is built from 18 residues. CDR3 sequence reads: CASSFEGLAGGPKETQYF. The CDR3 bases are TGCGCCAGCAGCTTCGAGGGACTAGCGGGAGGGCCGAAAGAGACCCAGTACTTC.

This clone was counted a single time. CDR3 loop: CASSQEWGAQYF. In nucleotides, the CDR3 is TGCGCCAGCAGCCAAGAATGGGGGGCCCAGTACTTC. The chain couples TRBV4-1 to TRBJ2-5, with D tentatively TRBD2 (6 bases). Germline CDR1 and CDR2: MGHRA and YSYEKL. The CDR3 loop spans 12 amino acids. V was trimmed by 0 bases and J by 9 bases, leaving 8 bases between them.

The chain has TRBV30 and TRBJ2-7; the match to TRBD1 covers 9 bases. V dropped 2 bases and J dropped 5; count of bases not matched to a gene: 7. This CDR3 is built from 14 residues. Germline V gene lookup returns CDR1 GTSNPN and CDR2 SVGIG (reference sequence). CDR3 coding DNA: TGTGCCTGGAGTCCATGGACAGGGGACCACGAGCAGTACTTC. This translates into CAWSPWTGDHEQYF.

V is TRBV27 and J is TRBJ1-1; D possibly corresponds to TRBD1 (5 bases). This CDR3 contains 15 residues. V was trimmed by 3 bases and J by 0 bases, leaving 11 bases between them. Per germline, CDR1 MNHEY and CDR2 SMNVEV (reference sequence). The CDR3 region is CASSLRRGMNTEAFF. DNA of the CDR3: TGTGCCAGCAGTTTGAGACGGGGGATGAACACTGAAGCTTTCTTT.

The V and J genes are TRBV29-1 and TRBJ1-4; 7 nucleotides line up with TRBD1. V shed 2 bases, J shed 6 bases, and the junction held 6 bases outside the gene matches. The CDR3 length is 14 residues. Per germline, CDR1 SQVTM and CDR2 ANQGSEA. The CDR3 region is CSVEFRGSDEKLFF. CDR3 nucleotides: TGCAGCGTTGAATTCAGGGGGTCGGATGAAAAACTGTTTTTT. Supplemented by reference TRBV29-1 and TRBJ1-4, the full variable domain reads SAVISQKPSRDICQRGTSLTIQCQVDSQVTMMFWYRQQPGQSLTLIATANQGSEATYESGFVIDKFPISRPNLTFSTLTVSNMSPEDSSIYLCSVEFRGSDEKLFFGSGTQLSVL.